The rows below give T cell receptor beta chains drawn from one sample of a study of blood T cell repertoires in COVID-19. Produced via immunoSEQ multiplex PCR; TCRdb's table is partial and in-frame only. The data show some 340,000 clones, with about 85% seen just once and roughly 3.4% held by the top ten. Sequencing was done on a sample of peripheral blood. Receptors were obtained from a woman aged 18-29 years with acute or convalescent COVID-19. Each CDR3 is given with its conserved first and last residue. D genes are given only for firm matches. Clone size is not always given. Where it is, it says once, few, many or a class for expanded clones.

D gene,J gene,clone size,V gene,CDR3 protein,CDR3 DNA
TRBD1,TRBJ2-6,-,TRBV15,CATSRDRGRRANVLTF,TGTGCCACCAGCAGAGACAGGGGGCGGAGGGCCAACGTCCTGACTTTC
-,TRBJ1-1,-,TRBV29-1,CSVGRGPNTEAFF,TGCAGCGTTGGTAGAGGGCCGAACACTGAAGCTTTCTTT
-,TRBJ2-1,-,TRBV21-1,CASSTLTSAGNNEQFF,TGTGCCAGCAGCACCTTGACTAGCGCGGGAAACAATGAGCAGTTCTTC
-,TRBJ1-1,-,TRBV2,CASRTNSGAEAFF,TGTGCCAGCAGGACGAACTCAGGGGCTGAAGCTTTCTTT
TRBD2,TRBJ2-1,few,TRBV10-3,CAISDPSGNEQFF,TGTGCCATCAGCGACCCTAGCGGCAATGAGCAGTTCTTC
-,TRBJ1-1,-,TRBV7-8,CASSFGGRNTEAFF,TGTGCCAGCAGCTTCGGGGGGCGCAACACTGAAGCTTTCTTT
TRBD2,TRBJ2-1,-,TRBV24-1,CATSDSGLAVDNEQFF,TGTGCCACCAGTGATTCAGGACTAGCGGTAGACAATGAGCAGTTCTTC
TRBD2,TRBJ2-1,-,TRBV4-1,CASSQGGPGRERRHEQFF,TGCGCCAGCAGCCAAGGAGGTCCCGGGCGGGAGAGGCGGCATGAGCAGTTCTTC
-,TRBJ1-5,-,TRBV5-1,CASSPNSGDLQPQHF,TGCGCCAGCAGCCCTAATTCCGGGGATCTTCAGCCCCAGCATTTT
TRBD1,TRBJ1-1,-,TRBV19,CASSIDGRGRVGVDTEAFF,TGTGCCAGTAGTATAGACGGCAGGGGGCGCGTAGGGGTAGACACTGAAGCTTTCTTT
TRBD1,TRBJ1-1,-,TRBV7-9,CASSLRGRGTEAFF,TGTGCCAGCAGCTTAAGGGGGCGCGGCACTGAAGCTTTCTTT
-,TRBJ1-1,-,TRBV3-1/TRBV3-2,CASSQVGGNTEAFF,TGTGCCAGCAGCCAAGTAGGGGGGAACACTGAAGCTTTCTTT
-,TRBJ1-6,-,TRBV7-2,CASSLAQTGSSYNSPLHF,TGTGCCAGCAGCTTAGCGCAAACAGGGAGTTCCTATAATTCACCCCTCCACTTT
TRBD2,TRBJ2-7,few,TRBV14,CASSQIARASGINEQYF,TGTGCCAGCAGCCAAATAGCGAGGGCTAGCGGGATTAACGAGCAGTACTTC
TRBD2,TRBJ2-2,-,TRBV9,CASSPGLARAGELFF,TGTGCCAGCAGCCCGGGACTAGCGAGGGCCGGGGAGCTGTTTTTT
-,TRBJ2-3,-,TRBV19,CASSPFGPATDTQYF,TGTGCCAGTAGTCCTTTCGGTCCCGCGACAGATACGCAGTATTTT
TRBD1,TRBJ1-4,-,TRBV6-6,CASTQTGYATNEKLFF,TGTGCCAGCACCCAGACAGGGTATGCAACTAATGAAAAACTGTTTTTT